This T cell receptor (beta chain) emerged from a study of PD-1 blockade in mismatch repair-deficient tumors. The table came from immunoSEQ multiplex PCR; TCRdb's copy has only in-frame clones and leaves some out. The table lists about 14,000 clones, 65% to 90% of them singletons, with under 2% in the top ten. The sample here was PBMCs, taken less than 15 weeks after starting pembrolizumab. The clonotype was recovered from an adult with mismatch repair-deficient cancer.

The CDR3 DNA is TGTGCCAGCAGTTACTGGACTAGCGGGGACAATGAGCAGTTCTTC. Translating it yields CASSYWTSGDNEQFF. This sequence joins TRBV6-5 and TRBJ2-1, with 12 bases that match TRBD2. Losses at the gene ends were 1 base for V and 5 bases for J; bases not matched to a gene: 0. Looked up from germline, CDR1 is MNHEY and CDR2 is SVGAGI. The CDR3 totals 15 residues.